The 19 T cell receptor beta chains below were found in one sample sequenced in a study of blood T cell repertoires in COVID-19. Assay used: immunoSEQ multiplex PCR; TCRdb lists only in-frame clones, some missing. The profile covers about 210,000 clones, with 85% to 90% appearing a single time and around 25% taken by the ten largest. Sequencing used PBMCs or T cells enriched from blood (not recorded which). The receptors stem from a woman in her 40s in a cohort exposed to, infected with or recovered from COVID-19 (not recorded which).

The CDR3 region is CASSLGWGTENTEAFF. The DNA for the CDR3 is TGTGCCAGCAGCTTAGGTTGGGGGACAGAGAACACTGAAGCTTTCTTT. V usage is TRBV7-9 and J usage is TRBJ1-1; TRBD1 matches 7 bases. The V segment lost 1 base and the J segment 1 base; nucleotides outside the gene matches: 6. The germline CDR1 and CDR2 sequences are SEHNR and FQNEAQ (reference sequence). The CDR3 contains 16 residues.

The rearrangement links TRBV7-6 to TRBJ2-1; 12 bases are a match to TRBD2. This CDR3 comprises 18 residues. The germline V gene has CDR1 SGHVS and CDR2 FNYEAQ. V was clipped by 3 bases and J by 8 bases; unmatched bases: 14. The CDR3: CASSLTTSGRALMHEQFF. Here the CDR3 DNA reads TGTGCCAGCAGCTTGACGACTAGCGGGAGAGCGCTGATGCATGAGCAGTTCTTC.

The V gene is TRBV7-2, the J gene TRBJ2-1; perhaps TRBD2 as D (5 bases). From germline, CDR1 is SGHTA and CDR2 FQGNSA. The CDR3 is made up of 15 amino acids. The V gene lost 5 bases and the J gene lost 4 bases, with 15 bases spanning the gap. CDR3 loop: CASSPYAGEYNEQFF. The CDR3 DNA follows: TGTGCCAGCAGCCCGTACGCCGGGGAGTACAATGAGCAGTTCTTC.

Turning to this clone: Other DNA variants within this sample encode the same CDR3. The V gene is TRBV7-9, the J gene TRBJ2-5; TRBD2 might be the D (6 bases). CDR3 size: 14 residues. In germline, CDR1 is SEHNR, CDR2 FQNEAQ (reference sequence). V gave up 0 bases and J gave up 1 base, with 6 bases separating them. The DNA of the CDR3 is TGTGCCAGCAGCTTAGCGGGGGGCCAAGAGACCCAGTACTTC. Translated: CASSLAGGQETQYF.

This clone has more than one count but fewer than ten. V gene TRBV27 combines with J gene TRBJ1-6; a weak D match, TRBD1 (5 bases). Deletions cut 4 bases from V and 7 bases from J, with 14 bases between. Per the germline V gene, CDR1 is MNHEY and CDR2 is SMNVEV (reference sequence). CDR3 length equals 15 residues. The CDR3 region is CASSSPRQKNSPLHF. In DNA form, the CDR3 reads TGTGCCAGCAGTTCCCCCCGACAGAAAAATTCACCCCTCCACTTT.

The V call is TRBV2, the J call TRBJ2-1; 9 bases match TRBD1. This CDR3 spans 14 amino acids. Germline-derived CDR1 and CDR2 are SNHLY and FYNNEI. Germline trimming cut 8 bases from V and 4 bases from J; bases unmatched to any gene: 6. In DNA form, the CDR3 reads TGTGCCAGCGGAGGGGACAGGGAATACAATGAGCAGTTCTTC. As protein: CASGGDREYNEQFF.

The J gene is TRBJ1-2, the V gene TRBV18; D is uncertain. This CDR3 spans 14 amino acids. The germline V gene encodes CDR1 KGHSH and CDR2 LQKENI. Trimming pared 4 bases from V and 5 bases from J, leaving 14 bases between. The CDR3 region is CASSQAREAYGYTF. Here the CDR3 DNA reads TGTGCCAGCTCACAGGCCCGGGAGGCGTATGGCTACACCTTC.

This chain uses TRBV12-3 or TRBV12-4 with TRBJ1-1; D is unresolved. The CDR3 runs 13 residues. Trimming took 3 bases from V and 2 from J, leaving 7 bases between them. Here the CDR3 reads CASSLSRNTEAFF. CDR3 DNA: TGTGCCAGCAGTTTGAGTAGAAACACTGAAGCTTTCTTT.

This clone was picked up a small number of times. The J gene is TRBJ1-1, the V gene TRBV4-3; 11 nucleotides line up with TRBD1. The J segment lost 4 bases and the V segment lost 1 base, leaving 11 bases of the junction unmatched. CDR3 length: 18 amino acids. Germline V gene lookup returns CDR1 LGHNA and CDR2 YSLEER. This CDR3 reads CASSQGPGTGGWGTEAFF. CDR3 nucleotides: TGCGCCAGCAGCCAAGGGCCCGGGACAGGGGGATGGGGCACTGAAGCTTTCTTT.

This clone was detected only once. The chain couples TRBV13 to TRBJ2-1; the match to TRBD2 covers 11 bases. The trim removed 6 bases at V and 8 bases at J, leaving 6 bases unmatched. CDR1 and CDR2 (germline): PRHDT, FYEKMQ (reference sequence). The CDR3 has 14 residues. The CDR3 bases are TGTGCCAGCAGGGGACTAGCGGTCGGCCATGAGCAGTTCTTC. Translating it yields CASRGLAVGHEQFF. Drawing the rest from reference TRBV13 and TRBJ2-1, the complete variable domain is AAGVIQSPRHLIKEKRETATLKCYPIPRHDTVYWYQQGPGQDPQFLISFYEKMQSDKGSIPDRFSAQQFSDYHSELNMSSLELGDSALYFCASRGLAVGHEQFFGPGTRLTVL.

The chain is built from TRBV15 and TRBJ1-4; 7 bases are a match to TRBD1. In germline, CDR1 is LNHNV, CDR2 YYDKDF (reference sequence). The CDR3 length is 15 residues. The trim removed 4 bases at V and 8 bases at J, leaving 10 bases unmatched. The CDR3 DNA is TGTGCCACCAGCAACCTCCGGGACAGTGGCGAAAAACTGTTTTTT. It translates to CATSNLRDSGEKLFF.

The chain couples TRBV24-1 to TRBJ1-2; 9 bases line up with TRBD1. Per germline, CDR1 KGHDR and CDR2 SFDVKD. The CDR3 covers 13 residues. The V gene end was trimmed by 5 bases and the J gene end by 6 bases; junction bases not matched to a gene: 3. The CDR3 DNA reads TGTGCCACCAGTGTCGGACAGGGGCATGGCTACACCTTC. Its translation: CATSVGQGHGYTF.

The chain uses TRBV27 and TRBJ2-1, with D maybe TRBD1 (6 bases). The CDR3 sequence is 14 residues long. With 1 base removed from V and 9 bases from J, the gap between germline ends came to 13 bases. Germline assignment: CDR1 MNHEY and CDR2 SMNVEV (reference sequence). In DNA, the CDR3 is TGTGCCAGCAGTTTATACGGGACACTTCCTGAGCAGTTCTTC. It specifies CASSLYGTLPEQFF.

This clone was seen only once. This chain joins TRBV5-5 and TRBJ2-3; TRBD2 matches at 7 bases. Trimming at V came to 4 bases and at J to 4 bases, leaving 12 bases not matched to a gene. The CDR3 covers 16 residues. CDR1 and CDR2 (germline): SGHKS, YYEKEE (reference sequence). Here the CDR3 DNA reads TGTGCCAGCAGCCCATTCTGGGGGAGGGCCGCAGATACGCAGTATTTT. Its protein is CASSPFWGRAADTQYF.

V usage is TRBV19 and J usage is TRBJ1-1; 7 bases match TRBD1. Germline trimming cut 4 bases from V and 4 bases from J; bases unmatched to any gene: 6. This CDR3 is 14 amino acids long. The germline CDR1 and CDR2 sequences are LNHDA and SQIVND (reference sequence). For the CDR3, the DNA is TGTGCCAGTAGTACACAGGGGTACGGCACTGAAGCTTTCTTT. The encoded protein is CASSTQGYGTEAFF.

This clone has only one observation. The chain has TRBV12-5 and TRBJ2-7, with 9 bases identical to TRBD1. CDR1 is LGHNT and CDR2 is FRNRAP in the germline V gene. Trimming removed 5 bases from V and 9 bases from J; junction bases left unmatched: 8. The length of the CDR3 is 13 residues. CDR3 sequence: CASGNPDRGAQYF. CDR3 bases: TGTGCTAGTGGTAACCCAGACAGGGGGGCGCAGTACTTC. Supplemented by reference TRBV12-5 and TRBJ2-7, the full variable domain reads DARVTQTPRHKVTEMGQEVTMRCQPILGHNTVFWYRQTMMQGLELLAYFRNRAPLDDSGMPKDRFSAEMPDATLATLKIQPSEPRDSAVYFCASGNPDRGAQYFGPGTRLTVT.

This chain joins TRBV7-6 and TRBJ2-1, with 7 positions matching TRBD1. CDR3 size: 15 residues. The germline gives CDR1 SGHVS, CDR2 FNYEAQ. Trimming removed 2 bases from V and 3 bases from J; junction bases left unmatched: 4. The CDR3 nucleotides are TGTGCCAGCAGCTTACGGGACAGATACTACAATGAGCAGTTCTTC. Translated: CASSLRDRYYNEQFF.

The V call is TRBV9, the J call TRBJ1-2; 7 bases are a match to TRBD1. Germline V lookup: CDR1 SGDLS, CDR2 YYNGEE. This CDR3 is built from 14 residues. The V gene end was trimmed by 0 bases and the J gene end by 8 bases; junction bases not matched to a gene: 7. CDR3 nucleotides: TGTGCCAGCAGCGTAGTGTCAGGGGGTGAAGGCTACACCTTC. Its translation is CASSVVSGGEGYTF.

DNA of the CDR3: TGCAGTGCCAGTCCGAGACAGGGTTTGAACACTGAAGCTTTCTTT. Protein: CSASPRQGLNTEAFF. The rearrangement joins TRBV20-1 to TRBJ1-1; 7 bases fit TRBD1. Trimming cost V 6 bases and J 0 bases; bases outside gene matches: 10. Germline V gene data show CDR1 as DFQATT and CDR2 as SNEGSKA (reference sequence). The CDR3 runs 15 residues.